Described below is a single T cell receptor beta chain sequence and its context. This clonotype was counted between two and nine times. Its antigen target is currently unknown. No clone much larger than this one lies a single base away; base qualities are absent. The data belong to a study of T-cell memory formation after mild COVID-19 (dated by TCRdb to the early 2020s). For the study in its entirety: TCR sequence clusters from the two donors were found to be largely donor specific. Longitudinal TCRalpha and TCRbeta repertoire sequencing tracked T-cell clones expanding and contracting after mild COVID-19 in a couple of donors. Two young, previously healthy adult volunteers made up the cohort, one male and one female. What the work shows at the level of the full study, not this receptor alone: Only two mild cases were covered in the study, and larger cohorts including severe cases with pre-infection samples were considered necessary. Balanced CD4/CD8 phenotypes were observed for clones contracting from day 15 to 85, whereas a bias towards CD4+ was observed for a second wave of clones expanding from day 15 to 37. Contracting CD4+ clones appeared mostly in the CM and EM memory subsets, whereas CD8+ clones were enriched in EMRA. The detection of some responding clones in pre-infection memory suggests that pre-existing cross-reactive memory T cells joined the SARS-CoV-2 response. SARS-CoV-2 specificity was not confirmed for the second-wave clones peaking on day 37.

V loses 3 bases, J loses 4 bases, and the germline ends lie 23 bases apart. The CDR3, cysteine through phenylalanine, is 18 amino acids long. Only CDR3 DNA is held: 54 bases, read in frame from base 1. The germline V gene gives CDR1 as SGHNT and CDR2 as YENEEA. The sequencing machine was an Illumina NovaSeq 6000. cDNA libraries for TCRalpha and TCRbeta were prepared by 5'RACE using constant-segment primers, with sample barcodes and unique molecular identifiers added. RNA was extracted from every sample with Trizol reagent. Libraries were amplified in two PCR steps, with a second sample barcode and Illumina TruSeq adapters added in the second step. The libraries were sequenced on an Illumina NovaSeq using 2 x 150 bp paired-end reads. The authors' pipeline ran thus. With migec v1.2.7, reads were demultiplexed and then collapsed into UMI-guided consensus sequences. With mixcr v2.1.11, UMI consensuses were aligned to TRA and TRB V and J templates and assembled into clonotypes. A clonotype was counted as expanded or contracted only when both edgeR and NoisET called the clonotype significant, with the noise models trained on biological replicates. For edgeR calls, a false discovery rate-adjusted p below 0.01 and a log2 fold-change threshold of 1 were applied. PCA with hierarchical clustering of max-normalized trajectories of the 1000 most abundant clonotypes was used as exploratory dynamics analysis. Each responding clone was given a CD4 or CD8 phenotype based on the CD4+ and CD8+ repertoires, which had been sequenced separately. TCRdb cleaned the public reads at Q25 with fastp, built clones with MiXCR and kept in-frame beta chains. Each entry is one CDR3 protein sequence, shown with its most common DNA and genes. TCRdb's processing, not the authors', yielded these V and J calls. The sample has about 49,000 distinct CDR3 sequences on record, approximately 7% of them singletons. Jointly, the top ten make up 1.4% of the sample.

Ficoll-Paque density gradient centrifugation was used to isolate PBMCs. The source is a man between 18 and 29 years old who had mild COVID-19 (a few samples of this study predate the infection). The sample titles of this study are shuffled in the database, so cell type and time point are left out; the donor was told from shared clones. The sample taken for sequencing was PBMCs or a T cell subset sorted from them (not recorded which). The chain uses TRBV11-3 and TRBJ2-3; the D gene is possibly TRBD2, with 5 bases matching. This receptor has the CDR3 CASSLGLRRARAPDTQYF. The DNA reads as follows: TGTGCCAGCAGCTTGGGCTTAAGGCGGGCAAGAGCCCCAGATACGCAGTATTTT. Full variable domain (CDR3 extended with the reference TRBV11-3 and TRBJ2-3 proteins): EAGVVQSPRYKIIEKKQPVAFWCNPISGHNTLYWYLQNLGQGPELLIRYENEEAVDDSQLPKDRFSAERLKGVDSTLKIQPAELGDSAVYLCASSLGLRRARAPDTQYFGPGTRLTVL.